This T cell receptor beta chain appears in the sequencing data of a study of T-cell memory formation after mild COVID-19. Notes on the study in general: From day 15 to 85, contracting clones were balanced between CD4 and CD8, whereas later expanders leaned toward CD4+. Shrinking CD4+ clones resided mostly in CM and EM, and CD8+ ones in EMRA. The authors left the SARS-CoV-2 specificity of second-wave clones peaking on day 37 unconfirmed.

V gave up 0 bases and J gave up 3 bases, with 7 bases separating them. The CDR3 consists of 14 residues. CDR1 and CDR2 from the germline V gene are MRHNA and SNTAGT. Sample barcodes and UMIs were carried by the TCR alpha and TCR beta cDNA libraries that 5'RACE generated with constant-segment primers. From the 5' RACE reads, TCRdb called clonotypes with MiXCR, one entry per CDR3 protein. Of nearly 110,000 distinct CDR3 sequences in the sample, around 14% were seen once. This clonotype was seen many times. Its antigen is undetermined. The sequence came from a man aged 18-30 years who had mild COVID-19 (a few samples of this study predate the infection). Cell type and time point are not known. The sequenced sample consisted of PBMCs or a T cell subset sorted from them (not recorded which). The J gene is TRBJ2-3, the V gene TRBV6-4; D is undetermined. This chain's CDR3 is CASSDSKGTDTQYF. DNA of the CDR3: TGTGCCAGCAGTGACTCGAAAGGGACAGATACGCAGTATTTT.